A single sample gave rise to the 10 T cell receptor beta chains below, sequenced in a study of T cell responses to AZD1222 COVID-19 vaccine. The protocol was immunoSEQ multiplex PCR, while the TCRdb copy is restricted to in-frame clones and leaves out a portion. The sample has approximately 92,000 clones, approximately 90% seen once. Sequencing used peripheral blood, obtained on day 0 of AZD1222 vaccination. The receptors come from an adult in good health.

The chain has TRBV3-1 (or the pseudogene TRBV3-2) and TRBJ2-5, with 8 bases matching TRBD2. The CDR3 contains 16 residues. The germline CDR1 and CDR2 sequences are LGHDT and YNNKEL (reference sequence). V lost 0 bases and J lost 1; bases outside the gene matches: 4. The CDR3 nucleotides read TGTGCCAGCAGCCAAGATAGCGCGGGGGGCCAAGAGACCCAGTACTTC. Translated: CASSQDSAGGQETQYF.

The chain couples TRBV18 to TRBJ1-4; D gene ambiguous. Trimming took off 2 bases at V and 7 bases at J, with 8 bases between the two ends. Germline V CDR1 and CDR2: KGHSH, LQKENI. CDR3 length: 13 amino acids. In DNA form, the CDR3 reads TGTGCCAGCTCACCAAATGTGGGTGAAAAACTGTTTTTT. It specifies CASSPNVGEKLFF.

The V call is TRBV5-1, the J call TRBJ1-1, with D maybe TRBD1 (6 bases). The CDR3 has 13 residues. In germline, CDR1 is SGHRS, CDR2 YFSETQ. Deletions cut 6 bases from V and 3 bases from J, with 12 bases between. The CDR3 sequence: CASTAQGYTEAFF. The CDR3 DNA reads as TGCGCCAGCACCGCCCAGGGGTACACTGAAGCTTTCTTT. Full variable domain (outside the CDR3, taken from reference TRBV5-1 and TRBJ1-1): KAGVTQTPRYLIKTRGQQVTLSCSPISGHRSVSWYQQTPGQGLQFLFEYFSETQRNKGNFPGRFSGRQFSNSRSEMNVSTLELGDSALYLCASTAQGYTEAFFGQGTRLTVV.

This chain links TRBV11-2 with TRBJ1-2; D is undetermined. CDR3 length equals 16 residues. Germline V gene lookup returns CDR1 SGHAT and CDR2 FQNNGV. V was clipped by 1 base and J by 2 bases, with 14 bases between them. CDR3 coding DNA: TGTGCCAGCAGCTTAGGTGGAAGGAAGGAGAACTATGGCTACACCTTC. This translates into CASSLGGRKENYGYTF. Drawing the rest from reference TRBV11-2 and TRBJ1-2, the complete variable domain is EAGVAQSPRYKIIEKRQSVAFWCNPISGHATLYWYQQILGQGPKLLIQFQNNGVVDDSQLPKDRFSAERLKGVDSTLKIQPAKLEDSAVYLCASSLGGRKENYGYTFGSGTRLTVV.

This chain uses TRBV10-1 with TRBJ2-1; possible D gene TRBD2, 6 bases. The CDR3 has 15 amino acids. Trimming cost V 6 bases and J 2 bases, with 14 bases left between them. Germline CDR1 is WNHNN and CDR2 is SYGVQD (reference sequence). CDR3 in amino acids: CASSHRDLTYNEQFF. The CDR3 DNA follows: TGCGCCAGCAGCCACCGGGACTTAACCTACAATGAGCAGTTCTTC.

On this clone itself: Other DNA variants within this sample encode the same CDR3. The chain recombines TRBV3-1 (or the pseudogene TRBV3-2) with TRBJ1-3; TRBD1 aligns across 8 bases. The CDR3 is made up of 14 amino acids. Looked up from germline, CDR1 is LGHDT and CDR2 is YNNKEL (reference sequence). The V and J ends lost 5 bases and 4 bases, in that order; junction bases with no gene match: 4. CDR3 loop: CASSGRDRGNTIYF. In DNA, the CDR3 is TGTGCCAGCAGCGGCCGGGACAGGGGAAACACCATATATTTT.

The rearrangement uses TRBV7-6 and TRBJ1-1; D may be TRBD1 (5 bases). From germline, CDR1 is SGHVS and CDR2 FNYEAQ. The CDR3 covers 15 residues. Trimming left V 4 bases short and J 4 bases short, with 16 bases between. DNA for the CDR3: TGTGCCAGCAGCTCTACCAGACAGACGATCACTGAAGCTTTCTTT. The encoded protein is CASSSTRQTITEAFF.

The chain has TRBV30 and TRBJ1-2; D is ambiguous. The germline V gene has CDR1 GTSNPN and CDR2 SVGIG (reference sequence). The CDR3 extends over 11 amino acids. The V and J ends lost 0 bases and 8 bases respectively, with 7 bases between them. The CDR3, as DNA: TGTGCCTGGAGTGTAGAACGGGGCTACACCTTC. Translated: CAWSVERGYTF.

This clone was seen a handful of times. The CDR3 loop reads CASSQEFLGGTGQETQYF. In DNA, the CDR3 is TGCGCCAGCAGCCAAGAATTTTTGGGGGGCACGGGGCAAGAGACCCAGTACTTC. This sequence joins TRBV4-1 and TRBJ2-5; perhaps D is TRBD1 or TRBD2 (6 bases each). The CDR3 runs to 18 residues. Trimming left V 0 bases short and J 2 bases short, with 19 bases between. The germline V gene encodes CDR1 MGHRA and CDR2 YSYEKL.

The rearrangement uses TRBV19 and TRBJ2-3, with a weak D call TRBD2 (6 bases). This CDR3 is 16 amino acids long. Deletions cut 1 base from V and 0 bases from J, with 11 bases between. Per the germline V gene, CDR1 is LNHDA and CDR2 is SQIVND (reference sequence). The CDR3 nucleotides are TGTGCCAGTAGTATAGGTGCGGGGACTAGCACAGATACGCAGTATTTT. Its translation is CASSIGAGTSTDTQYF.